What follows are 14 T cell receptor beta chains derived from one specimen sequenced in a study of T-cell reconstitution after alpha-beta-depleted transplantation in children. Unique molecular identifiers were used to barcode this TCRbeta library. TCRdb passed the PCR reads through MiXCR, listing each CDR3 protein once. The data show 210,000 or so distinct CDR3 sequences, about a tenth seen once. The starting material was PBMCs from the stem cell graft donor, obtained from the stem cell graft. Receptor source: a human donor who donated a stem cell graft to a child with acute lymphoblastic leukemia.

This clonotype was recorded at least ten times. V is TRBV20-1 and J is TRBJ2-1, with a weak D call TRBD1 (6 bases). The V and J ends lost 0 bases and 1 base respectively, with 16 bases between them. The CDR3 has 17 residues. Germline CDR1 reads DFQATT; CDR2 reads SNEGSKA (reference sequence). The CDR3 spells CSARDRIPDSSYNEQFF. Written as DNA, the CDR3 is TGCAGTGCTAGAGACAGGATCCCGGACAGTTCCTACAATGAGCAGTTCTTC.

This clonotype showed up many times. CDR3 in amino acids: CASSVGKGGGPTRTQYF. The CDR3, as DNA: TGTGCCAGCAGCGTAGGAAAAGGCGGGGGGCCGACCCGGACGCAGTATTTT. The J gene is TRBJ2-3, the V gene TRBV9; the match to TRBD2 covers 8 bases. CDR1 and CDR2 from the germline V gene are SGDLS and YYNGEE. This CDR3 region has 17 residues. With 0 bases clipped from V and 9 bases from J, the junction kept 15 bases outside the gene matches.

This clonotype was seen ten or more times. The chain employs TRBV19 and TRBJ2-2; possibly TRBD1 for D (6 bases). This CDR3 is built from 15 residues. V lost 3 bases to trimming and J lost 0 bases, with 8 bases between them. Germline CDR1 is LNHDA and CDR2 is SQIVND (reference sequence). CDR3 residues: CASSIQGPNTGELFF. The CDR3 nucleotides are TGTGCCAGTAGTATTCAGGGGCCGAACACCGGGGAGCTGTTTTTT.

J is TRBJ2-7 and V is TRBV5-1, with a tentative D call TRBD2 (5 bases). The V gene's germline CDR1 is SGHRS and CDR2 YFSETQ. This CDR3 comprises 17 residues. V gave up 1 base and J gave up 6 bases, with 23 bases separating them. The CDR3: CASSLLDGNPSPAEQYF. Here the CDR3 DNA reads TGCGCCAGCAGCTTGTTAGACGGGAATCCTAGTCCGGCCGAGCAGTACTTC.

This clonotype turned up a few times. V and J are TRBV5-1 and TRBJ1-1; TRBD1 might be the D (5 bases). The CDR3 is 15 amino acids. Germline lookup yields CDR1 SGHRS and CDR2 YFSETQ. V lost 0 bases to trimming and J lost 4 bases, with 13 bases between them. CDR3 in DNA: TGCGCCAGCAGCTTGGGTGCGGGGCAGGGCACTGAAGCTTTCTTT. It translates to CASSLGAGQGTEAFF.

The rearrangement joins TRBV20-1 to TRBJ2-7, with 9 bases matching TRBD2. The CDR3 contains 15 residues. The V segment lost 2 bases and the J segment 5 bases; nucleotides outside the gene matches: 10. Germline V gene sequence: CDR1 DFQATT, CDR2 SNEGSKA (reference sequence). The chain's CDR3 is CSARKGSRGGNEQYF. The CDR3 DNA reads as TGCAGTGCTAGAAAAGGGTCGCGGGGGGGCAACGAGCAGTACTTC.

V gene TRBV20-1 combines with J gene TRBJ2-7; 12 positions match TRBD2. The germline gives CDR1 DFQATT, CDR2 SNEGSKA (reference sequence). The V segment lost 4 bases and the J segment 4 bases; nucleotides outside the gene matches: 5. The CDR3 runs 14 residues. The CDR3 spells CSATPGTSGYEQYF. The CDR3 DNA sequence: TGCAGTGCTACCCCCGGGACTAGCGGGTACGAGCAGTACTTC.

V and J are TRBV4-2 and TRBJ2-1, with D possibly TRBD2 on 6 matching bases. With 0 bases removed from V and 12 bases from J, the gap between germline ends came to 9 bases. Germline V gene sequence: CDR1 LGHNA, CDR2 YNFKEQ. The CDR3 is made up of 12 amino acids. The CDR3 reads CASSQDTGVQFF. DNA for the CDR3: TGTGCCAGCAGCCAAGATACGGGGGTGCAGTTCTTC.

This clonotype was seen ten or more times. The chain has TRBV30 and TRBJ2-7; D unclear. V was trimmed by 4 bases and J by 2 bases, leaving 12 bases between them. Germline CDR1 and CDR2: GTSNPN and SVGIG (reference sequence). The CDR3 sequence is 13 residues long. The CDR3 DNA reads TGTGCCTGGAAAAGGTCAGGCGCCTACGAGCAGTACTTC. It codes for CAWKRSGAYEQYF.

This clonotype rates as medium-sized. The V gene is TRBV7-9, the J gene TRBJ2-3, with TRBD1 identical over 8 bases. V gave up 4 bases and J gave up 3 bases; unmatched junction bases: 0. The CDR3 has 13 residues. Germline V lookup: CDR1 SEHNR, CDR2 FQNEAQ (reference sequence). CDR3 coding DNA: TGTGCCAGCAGCTGGGACAGGACAGATACGCAGTATTTT. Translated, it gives CASSWDRTDTQYF.

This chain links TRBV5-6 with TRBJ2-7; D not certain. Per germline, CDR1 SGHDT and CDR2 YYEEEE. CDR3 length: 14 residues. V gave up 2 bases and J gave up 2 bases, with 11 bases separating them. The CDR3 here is CASSFVSRTYEQYF. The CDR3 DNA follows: TGTGCCAGCAGCTTTGTATCGAGAACCTACGAGCAGTACTTC.

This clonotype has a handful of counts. DNA for the CDR3: TGCAGTGCTCAACAGGGTCCAGATACGCAGTATTTT. It is translated as CSAQQGPDTQYF. V and J are TRBV20-1 and TRBJ2-3; possibly TRBD1 for D (6 bases). Per germline, CDR1 DFQATT and CDR2 SNEGSKA (reference sequence). The CDR3 length is 12 residues. Trimming took off 5 bases at V and 4 bases at J, with 10 bases between the two ends.

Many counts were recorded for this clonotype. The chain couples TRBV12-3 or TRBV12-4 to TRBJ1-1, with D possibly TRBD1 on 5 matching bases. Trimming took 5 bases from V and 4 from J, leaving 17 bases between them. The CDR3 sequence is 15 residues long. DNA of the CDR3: TGTGCCAGCAGTCCCTTCGGGGGTCTCGGCACTGAAGCTTTCTTT. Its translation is CASSPFGGLGTEAFF.

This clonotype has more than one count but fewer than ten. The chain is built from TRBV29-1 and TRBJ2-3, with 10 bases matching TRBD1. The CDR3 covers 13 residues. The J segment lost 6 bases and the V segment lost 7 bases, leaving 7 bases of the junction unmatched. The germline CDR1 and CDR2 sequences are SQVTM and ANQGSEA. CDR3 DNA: TGCAGCGGCTACGGGACAGGGGCGGATACGCAGTATTTT. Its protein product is CSGYGTGADTQYF.